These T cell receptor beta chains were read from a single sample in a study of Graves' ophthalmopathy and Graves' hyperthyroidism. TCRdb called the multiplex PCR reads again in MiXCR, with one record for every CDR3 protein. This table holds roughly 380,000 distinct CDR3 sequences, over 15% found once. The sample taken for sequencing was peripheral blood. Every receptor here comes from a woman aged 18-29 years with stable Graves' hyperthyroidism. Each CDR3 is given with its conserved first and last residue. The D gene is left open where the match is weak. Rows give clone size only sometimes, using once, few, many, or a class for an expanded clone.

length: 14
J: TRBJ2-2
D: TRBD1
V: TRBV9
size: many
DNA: TGTGCCAGCAGCGTCCGACAGGGGAGCGGGGAGCTGTTTTTT
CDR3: CASSVRQGSGELFF

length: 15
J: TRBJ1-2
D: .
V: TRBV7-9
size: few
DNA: TGTGCCAGCAGTAAACGGGACTCTCTAAACTATGGCTACACCTTC
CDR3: CASSKRDSLNYGYTF

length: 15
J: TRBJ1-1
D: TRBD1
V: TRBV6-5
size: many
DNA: TGTGCCAGCAGTTACGGGGACAGACAGAACACTGAAGCTTTCTTT
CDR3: CASSYGDRQNTEAFF

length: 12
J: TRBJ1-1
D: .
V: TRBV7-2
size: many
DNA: TGTGCCAGCAGCTTAGCGATGGGGGAAGCTTTCTTT
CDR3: CASSLAMGEAFF

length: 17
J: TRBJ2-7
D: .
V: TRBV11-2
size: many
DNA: TGTGCCAGCAGCTTAGAATTAATGGCAGGGGTAACCCACGAGCAGTACTTC
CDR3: CASSLELMAGVTHEQYF

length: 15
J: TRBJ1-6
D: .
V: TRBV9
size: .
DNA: TGTGCCAGCAGCGTAGGAAGCAGGCCCAATTCACCCCTCCACTTT
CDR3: CASSVGSRPNSPLHF

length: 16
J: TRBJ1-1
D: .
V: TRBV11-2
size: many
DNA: TGTGCCAGCAGCCCCCCAATGGGGGAGAGGAACACTGAAGCTTTCTTT
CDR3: CASSPPMGERNTEAFF

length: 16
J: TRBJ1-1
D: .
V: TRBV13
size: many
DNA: TGTGCCAGCAGCTCGCGGCTTTTTGGGGCGAACACTGAAGCTTTCTTT
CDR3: CASSSRLFGANTEAFF

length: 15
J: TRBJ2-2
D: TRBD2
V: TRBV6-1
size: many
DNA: TGTGCCAGCAGTACCGGACTAGCTCTAACCGGGGAGCTGTTTTTT
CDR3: CASSTGLALTGELFF

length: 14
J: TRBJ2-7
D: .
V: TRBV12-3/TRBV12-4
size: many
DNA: TGTGCCAGCAAGCACGGACCGTTGTCATACGAGCAGTACTTC
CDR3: CASKHGPLSYEQYF

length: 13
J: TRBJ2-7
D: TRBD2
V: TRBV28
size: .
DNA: TGTGCCAGCAGTTGGGGACTAGGGAACGAGCAGTACTTC
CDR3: CASSWGLGNEQYF

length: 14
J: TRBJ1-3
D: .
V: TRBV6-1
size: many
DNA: TGTGCCAGCAGTGAGGGGGCCGGGCAGCGGACCATATATTTT
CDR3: CASSEGAGQRTIYF

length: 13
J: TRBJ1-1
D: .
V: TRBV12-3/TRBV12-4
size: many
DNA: TGTGCCAGCAGGTGGACGGCGACCACTGAAGCTTTCTTT
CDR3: CASRWTATTEAFF

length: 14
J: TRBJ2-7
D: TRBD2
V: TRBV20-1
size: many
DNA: TGCAGTGCTAGGAGGGGTAGCGGGGTCCACGAGCAGTACTTC
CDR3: CSARRGSGVHEQYF

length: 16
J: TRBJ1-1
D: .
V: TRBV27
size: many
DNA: TGTGCCAGCAGTCCCGTTGTGGCAGCGATGAACACTGAAGCTTTCTTT
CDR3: CASSPVVAAMNTEAFF

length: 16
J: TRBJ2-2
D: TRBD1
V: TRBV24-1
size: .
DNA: TGTGCCACCAGTGACCCGGGACAGGGGGACTCCGGGGAGCTGTTTTTT
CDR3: CATSDPGQGDSGELFF

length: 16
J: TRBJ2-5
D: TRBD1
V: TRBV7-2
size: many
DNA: TGTGCCAGCAGCAGCCGGGACAGGGGAATAGGGGAGACCCAGTACTTC
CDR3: CASSSRDRGIGETQYF

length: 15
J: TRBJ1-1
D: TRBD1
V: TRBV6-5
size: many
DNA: TGTGCCAGCAGTTTGACAGGGACGGTGGGCACTGAAGCTTTCTTT
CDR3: CASSLTGTVGTEAFF

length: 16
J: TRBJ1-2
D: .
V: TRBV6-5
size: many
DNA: TGTGCCAGCAGTTACGGGGTGGGGCGAAGTAACTATGGCTACACCTTC
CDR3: CASSYGVGRSNYGYTF

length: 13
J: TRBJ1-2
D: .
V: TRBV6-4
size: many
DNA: TGTGCCAGCAGTGACCTAGGGGGCTATGGCTACACCTTC
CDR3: CASSDLGGYGYTF

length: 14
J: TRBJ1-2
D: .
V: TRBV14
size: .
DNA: TGTGCCAGCAGCCAAGATGTAGGGGAGTATGGCTACACCTTC
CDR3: CASSQDVGEYGYTF

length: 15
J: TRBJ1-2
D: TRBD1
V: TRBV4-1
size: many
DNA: TGCGCCAGCAGCCAAGGATCTGGGACAGGGGAACTATCGGGCTTC
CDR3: CASSQGSGTGELSGF

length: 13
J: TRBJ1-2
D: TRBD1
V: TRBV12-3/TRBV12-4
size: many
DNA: TGTGCCAGCAGTTTGTACAGGGGTAACGGCTACACCTTC
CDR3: CASSLYRGNGYTF